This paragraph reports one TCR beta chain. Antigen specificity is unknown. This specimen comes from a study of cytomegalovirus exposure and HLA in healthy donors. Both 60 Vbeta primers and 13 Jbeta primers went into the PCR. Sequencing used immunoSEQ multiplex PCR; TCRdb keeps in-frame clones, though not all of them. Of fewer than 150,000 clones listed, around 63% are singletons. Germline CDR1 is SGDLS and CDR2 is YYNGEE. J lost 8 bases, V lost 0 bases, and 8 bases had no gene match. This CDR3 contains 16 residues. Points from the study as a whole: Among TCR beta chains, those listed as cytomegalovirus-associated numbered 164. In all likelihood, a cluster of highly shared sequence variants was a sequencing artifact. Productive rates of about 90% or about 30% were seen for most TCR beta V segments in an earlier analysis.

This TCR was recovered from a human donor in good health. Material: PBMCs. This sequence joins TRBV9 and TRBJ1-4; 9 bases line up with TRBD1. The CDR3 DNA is TGTGCCAGCAGCGTAGCTTATGGGACAGGGAGAGAAAAACTGTTTTTT. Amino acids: CASSVAYGTGREKLFF.